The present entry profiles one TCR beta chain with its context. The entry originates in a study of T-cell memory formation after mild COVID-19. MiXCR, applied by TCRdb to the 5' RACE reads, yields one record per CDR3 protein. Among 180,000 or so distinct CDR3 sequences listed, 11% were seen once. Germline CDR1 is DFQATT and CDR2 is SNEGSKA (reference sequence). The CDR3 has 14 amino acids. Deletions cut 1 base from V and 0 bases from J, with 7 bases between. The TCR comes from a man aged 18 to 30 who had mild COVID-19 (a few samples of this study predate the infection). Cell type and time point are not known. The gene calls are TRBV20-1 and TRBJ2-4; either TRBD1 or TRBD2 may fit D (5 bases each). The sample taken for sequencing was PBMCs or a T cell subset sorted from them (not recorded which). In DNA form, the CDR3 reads TGCAGTGCTAGAGCCGGGACAGCCAAAAACATTCAGTACTTC. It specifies CSARAGTAKNIQYF.